The present entry profiles one T cell receptor (beta chain) with its context. Ten or more counts support this clonotype. Its target antigen remains unknown. No much larger clone exists at a distance of one base, and base qualities are not known. These data come from a study of regulatory T cells in long-lasting Graves disease (dated by TCRdb to the early 2020s). About the full investigation: Antithyroid drugs had been taken for less than 3 months by newly diagnosed Graves' disease patients. A total of roughly 33 samples were covered by TCR sequencing, comprising approximately 13 persistent and around 20 newly diagnosed Graves' disease patients. Peripheral blood TCR sequencing and RNA sequencing compared persistent Graves' disease patients with newly diagnosed Graves' disease patients. The study took place in China and was registered as a clinical trial. The research as a whole found: Because the primary lesion, thyroid tissue, could not be accessed, the study looked at peripheral blood alone. TRBV28, TRBJ1-2 and TRBJ2-5 were preferentially used in persistent disease, while TRBV20-1 and TRBJ2-1 were favored in newly diagnosed disease. Only the TCR beta chain was sequenced and analyzed. The authors acknowledged the small sample size as a limitation that may reduce accuracy. Persistent Graves' disease patients showed lower TCR Shannon entropy and fewer highly expanded clones than newly diagnosed patients, suggesting clonal expansion. Persistent patients shared more public clonotypes among themselves (fewer than 3,000) than newly diagnosed patients did (more than 850).

The sample's time point label, decoded: newly diagnosed GD, antithyroid drugs for less than 3 months. For both TCR sequencing and RNA sequencing, RNA was extracted from PBMCs using TRIzol. Graves' disease was diagnosed according to American Thyroid Association guidelines. Recruitment of patients was carried out at an endocrinology department in Xi'an, China. From each patient, around 9.3 milliliters of peripheral blood was collected into an EDTA anticoagulant tube. Ficoll Paque Plus density gradient separation was used to isolate PBMCs, and no additional T cell sorting was done. RNA quality was checked with an Agilent 2100 Bioanalyzer and agarose gel, and concentration with a NanoDrop 2000. V is reduced by 4 bases and J by 4 bases, leaving a spacing of 34 bases between them. CDR1 and CDR2, per the germline V gene (reference sequence), are DFQATT and SNEGSKA. The CDR3, cysteine through phenylalanine, is 20 amino acids long. Kept here is only the CDR3 DNA, which spans 60 bases and is read in frame from base 1.

Libraries came from multiplex PCR. Data came from an Illumina HiSeq 4000. To build TCR beta libraries, CDR3 regions were amplified by Arm-PCR using iRepertoire HTBI primers. PCR products were gel purified before sequencing. The authors' analysis ran thus. Gene usage analysis of CDR3 amino acid clonotypes used the approximately 62 TRBV and about 14 TRBJ segments found across samples. COPE and FqMerger were used to merge filtered high-quality paired reads into contigs. BLAST was used to align contigs to the IMGT TRBV, TRBD and TRBJ reference genes, and CDR3 was defined following IMGT. Clonotypes above 0.1% frequency were classified as highly expanded clones. Shannon entropy served as the measure of repertoire diversity, while the Gini coefficient captured V-J evenness. A clonotype was considered public if more than one individual shared it. TCRdb passed the public sequencing reads through fastp at Q25 and MiXCR, retaining productive beta sequences. One record per CDR3 amino acid sequence lists the most common genes and DNA. Here the V and J calls rest on TCRdb's processing, not on the authors' analysis. The sample table records around 250,000 distinct CDR3 sequences; 18% of these occur just once. Clones ranked in the top ten supply 12% to 15% of the sample.

The sample was also reused in another study, on T cells in Graves' hyperthyroidism and ophthalmopathy. As described in the second report: Stable Graves' hyperthyroidism was defined as the absence of progression to ophthalmopathy over 18 months of follow-up. Hyperthyroidism patients were newly diagnosed, with disease duration under 2 months, and aged 18 to 65 years. The study excluded patients with uncontrolled infections, other autoimmune diseases, pregnancy or lactation. Diagnoses were based on clinical symptoms, serum thyroxine and TRAb, thyroid ultrasound and orbital computed tomography. For the first round of RT-PCR on the TCR CDR3, the HTBI primer set was used together with the Qiagen OneStep RT-PCR kit. Most expanded thyroid clonotypes (frequency above 0.001) were also found in blood, which suggests that blood repertoires may mirror thyroid immune responses. In cross-validation, a model built on a 13 V-J signature told ophthalmopathy apart from stable hyperthyroidism with roughly 87% sensitivity and roughly 81% specificity, and in testing the same model reached 80%/75%. During validation, the model predicted progression to ophthalmopathy a median of approximately 6 months ahead of onset, with around 71% sensitivity and almost 75% specificity. A discovery cohort of approximately 97 patients, 43 with Graves' ophthalmopathy and fewer than 65 with stable Graves' hyperthyroidism, was used to find distinguishing TCR V-J signatures. An independent validation cohort of fewer than 20 hyperthyroidism patients and about 15 patients who later progressed to ophthalmopathy tested prospective prediction of ophthalmopathy. The approximately 90 discovery patients were divided at random into training and test sets in a 7:3 ratio. In more than 5 Graves' hyperthyroidism patients, the study also compared T-cell repertoires from thyroid tissue with T-cell repertoires from blood. After blood sampling, hyperthyroidism patients were treated with methimazole at a starting dose of 30 mg daily, and ophthalmopathy patients were treated with high-dose intravenous methylprednisolone. The libraries were constructed in a second round of multiplex PCR and then size-selected and purified. The libraries were sequenced on an Illumina HiSeq2000 using paired-end 100 bp reads. SOAPnuke was used to process the raw data, removing reads that contained adapters or uncalled bases, had a mean Phred below 15, or lacked an exact match to the constant primer or identifier. High-quality paired reads were merged with COPE v1.2.5, and unique nucleotide sequences were defined as clonotypes. Clonotypes were aligned to IMGT TRBV, TRBD and TRBJ reference segments using MiTCR v1.1. The analysis included only V-J combinations with a frequency above 0.0001, which together covered approximately 99% of the repertoires. A TCS score was defined as the ratio of F50 (clonal expansion) to E x V (chaos), with BLOSUM62-based TCRdist applied between CDR3 peptides within each V-J. Welch's t-statistics and random forest reduced roughly 530 V-J features to around 14, which were used in a naive Bayes classifier (R e1071). No statistical method was used to fix the sample size in advance, and group allocation was not hidden from the investigators. According to the paper, TCR Vbeta CDR3 sequencing was carried out on more than 120 peripheral blood samples, which came from more than 40 ophthalmopathy, roughly 75 hyperthyroidism and roughly 17 progressor patients.

The sequence was collected from a woman aged 25-40 years with Graves disease. Donor details come from another sample of the same person, matched by shared clones. Sample: peripheral blood mononuclear cells (PBMCs), taken at new diagnosis, from a patient treated with antithyroid drugs. The sequence links TRBV20-1 to TRBJ2-5; a tentative D match to TRBD2 spans 6 bases. The CDR3 region: CSATSDYSLDLPGIRETQYF. The nucleotides are TGCAGTGCTACTTCGGACTACTCTCTGGATCTCCCGGGCATAAGAGAGACCCAGTACTTC.